The rows below give T cell receptor beta chains drawn from one sample of a study of long-term antiretroviral therapy in people with HIV. Profiled with immunoSEQ multiplex PCR; TCRdb holds only in-frame clones, not every one. The table lists around 13,000 clones, 80% of them singletons. Source: unsorted PBMCs, taken 3.2 years before starting antiretroviral therapy. These receptors were taken from a man aged 40-49 years with HIV. Both conserved end residues are part of each CDR3. The D gene is left open where the match is weak. Expanded clones are given a class, and other clones once, few, many or no size at all.

TRBJ2-1 | - | TRBV6-1 | - | CASSEFYEQFF | TGTGCCAGCAGTGAATTCTATGAGCAGTTCTTC
TRBJ1-3 | - | TRBV25-1 | few | CASSEFTTGGNTIYF | TGTGCCAGCAGTGAATTTACGACCGGAGGAAACACCATATATTTT
TRBJ2-5 | - | TRBV5-4 | - | CASSNRGGGETQYF | TGTGCCAGCAGCAACAGGGGCGGGGGAGAGACCCAGTACTTC
TRBJ2-2 | - | TRBV19 | - | CASSGGSTGELFF | TGTGCCAGTAGCGGGGGAAGCACCGGGGAGCTGTTTTTT
TRBJ2-1 | - | TRBV7-9 | - | CASSLPQGARDSEQFF | TGTGCCAGCAGCCTTCCCCAAGGGGCGCGGGATAGTGAGCAGTTCTTC
TRBJ2-6 | - | TRBV5-1 | - | CASSLAGVALGANVLTF | TGCGCCAGCAGCTTGGCGGGCGTCGCCCTTGGGGCCAACGTCCTGACTTTC
TRBJ1-3 | - | TRBV19 | - | CASTPGSGAGNTIYF | TGTGCCAGTACTCCTGGGTCAGGGGCTGGAAACACCATATATTTT
TRBJ2-7 | - | TRBV4-1 | - | CASSQDGKSSEQYF | TGCGCCAGCAGCCAAGATGGAAAGAGCAGCGAGCAGTACTTC
TRBJ1-2 | TRBD1 | TRBV7-2 | - | CASRETGVGYGYTF | TGTGCCAGCAGAGAAACAGGGGTCGGCTATGGCTACACCTTC
TRBJ1-1 | TRBD1 | TRBV10-3 | - | CAISLGQQNTEAFF | TGTGCCATCAGCCTGGGACAGCAGAACACTGAAGCTTTCTTT
TRBJ2-1 | - | TRBV11-2 | - | CASSDLGYNEQFF | TGTGCCAGCAGCGACCTGGGTTACAATGAGCAGTTCTTC
TRBJ1-5 | - | TRBV15 | - | CATSRGGSGDQPQHF | TGTGCCACCAGCAGAGGAGGGTCTGGGGATCAGCCCCAGCATTTT
TRBJ1-1 | TRBD1 | TRBV11-3 | - | CASSLSQGAYTEAFF | TGTGCCAGCAGCCTCTCACAGGGGGCATACACTGAAGCTTTCTTT
TRBJ2-7 | - | TRBV18 | few | CASSRKDATRQYF | TGTGCCAGCTCACGCAAAGACGCTACGAGGCAGTACTTC
TRBJ1-5 | - | TRBV10-2 | - | CATGTVSNQPQHF | TGCGCCACCGGGACGGTCTCCAATCAGCCCCAGCATTTT
TRBJ2-7 | - | TRBV7-2 | - | CASTSSLYEQYF | TGTGCCAGCACCTCCAGCCTCTACGAGCAGTACTTC
TRBJ2-3 | - | TRBV6-5 | - | CASTPEGRRADTQYF | TGTGCCAGCACTCCTGAGGGGAGGAGGGCAGATACGCAGTATTTT
TRBJ1-2 | TRBD1 | TRBV6-6 | - | CASSSRGRDYGYTF | TGTGCCAGCAGTAGCAGGGGGCGCGACTATGGCTACACCTTC
TRBJ1-2 | TRBD1 | TRBV6-1 | few | CASRGQAMGYGYTF | TGTGCCAGCAGGGGACAGGCGATGGGGTATGGCTACACCTTC
TRBJ2-7 | - | TRBV2 | - | CASTTDPGPYEQYF | TGTGCCAGCACGACGGACCCCGGTCCCTACGAGCAGTACTTC
TRBJ2-2 | TRBD1 | TRBV11-3 | - | CASSSRSTGGPTGELFF | TGTGCCAGCAGCTCGCGGAGCACAGGGGGACCCACCGGGGAGCTGTTTTTT
TRBJ1-2 | - | TRBV21-1 | - | CASRTAYGYTF | TGTGCCAGCAGGACGGCCTATGGCTACACCTTC
TRBJ1-5 | TRBD1 | TRBV6-5 | - | CASSYGQGAGEPQHF | TGTGCCAGCAGTTACGGACAGGGGGCGGGTGAGCCCCAGCATTTT
TRBJ2-5 | - | TRBV9 | - | CASSVEGGQETQYF | TGTGCCAGCAGCGTAGAGGGGGGGCAAGAGACCCAGTACTTC
TRBJ1-1 | - | TRBV30 | - | CAAGATEAFF | TGTGCTGCCGGGGCCACTGAAGCTTTCTTT
TRBJ2-4 | - | TRBV6-4 | once | CASSDIMGATQYF | TGTGCCAGCAGTGACATAATGGGGGCTACTCAGTACTTC
TRBJ1-2 | TRBD1 | TRBV19 | few | CASSTGSQGARGYTF | TGTGCCAGTAGCACGGGCAGCCAGGGGGCCCGAGGCTACACCTTC
TRBJ1-5 | - | TRBV6-1 | few | CASSGKNKLNQPQHF | TGTGCCAGCAGTGGGAAAAATAAGTTGAATCAGCCCCAGCATTTT